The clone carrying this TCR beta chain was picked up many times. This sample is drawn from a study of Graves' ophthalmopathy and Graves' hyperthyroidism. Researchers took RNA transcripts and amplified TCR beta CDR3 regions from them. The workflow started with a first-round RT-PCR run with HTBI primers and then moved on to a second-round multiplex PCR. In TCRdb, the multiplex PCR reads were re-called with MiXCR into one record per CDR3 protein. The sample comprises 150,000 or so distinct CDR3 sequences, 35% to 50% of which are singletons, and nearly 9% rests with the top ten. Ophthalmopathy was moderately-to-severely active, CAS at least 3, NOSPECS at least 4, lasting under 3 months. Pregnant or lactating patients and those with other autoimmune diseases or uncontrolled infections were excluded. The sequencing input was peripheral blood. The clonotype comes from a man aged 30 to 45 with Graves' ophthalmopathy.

CDR3 loop: CASSLTGGSYEQYF. CDR3 nucleotides: TGTGCCAGCAGCCTCACGGGGGGATCCTACGAGCAGTACTTC. The V gene is TRBV12-3 or TRBV12-4, the J gene TRBJ2-7; 7 bases line up with TRBD2. The CDR3 extends over 14 amino acids. V lost 6 bases, J lost 1 base, and 6 bases stayed unmatched.